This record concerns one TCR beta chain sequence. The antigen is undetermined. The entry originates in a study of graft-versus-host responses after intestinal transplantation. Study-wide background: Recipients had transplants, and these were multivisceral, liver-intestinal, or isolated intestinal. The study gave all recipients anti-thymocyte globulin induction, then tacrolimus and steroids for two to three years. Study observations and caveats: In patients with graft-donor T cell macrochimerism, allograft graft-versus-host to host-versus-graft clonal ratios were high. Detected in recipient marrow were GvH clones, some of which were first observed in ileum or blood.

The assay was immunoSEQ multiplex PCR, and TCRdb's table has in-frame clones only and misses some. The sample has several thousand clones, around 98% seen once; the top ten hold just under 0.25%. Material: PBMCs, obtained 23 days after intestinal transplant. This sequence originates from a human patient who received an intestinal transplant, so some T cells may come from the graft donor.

CDR3 nucleotide sequence: TGTGCCAGTAGCCGGACGGCTTACAATGAGCAGTTCTTC. It yields the protein CASSRTAYNEQFF. The chain employs TRBV19 and TRBJ2-1; D call uncertain. Trimming left V 6 bases short and J 4 bases short, with 10 bases between. Per germline, CDR1 LNHDA and CDR2 SQIVND (reference sequence). The CDR3 runs to 13 residues. The whole variable domain, remainder taken from reference TRBV19 and TRBJ2-1, is DGGITQSPKYLFRKEGQNVTLSCEQNLNHDAMYWYRQDPGQGLRLIYYSQIVNDFQKGDIAEGYSVSREKKESFPLTVTSAQKNPTAFYLCASSRTAYNEQFFGPGTRLTVL.